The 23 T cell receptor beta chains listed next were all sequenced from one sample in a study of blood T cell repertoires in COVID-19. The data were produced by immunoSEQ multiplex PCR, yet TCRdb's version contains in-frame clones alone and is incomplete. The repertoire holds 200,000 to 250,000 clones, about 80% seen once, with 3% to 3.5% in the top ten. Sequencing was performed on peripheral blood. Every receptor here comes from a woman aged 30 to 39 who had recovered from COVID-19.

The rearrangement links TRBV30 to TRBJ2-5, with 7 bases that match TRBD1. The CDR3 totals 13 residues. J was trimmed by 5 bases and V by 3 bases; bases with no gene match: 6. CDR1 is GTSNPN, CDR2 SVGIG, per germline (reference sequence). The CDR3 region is CAWRRGGLETQYF. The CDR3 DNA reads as TGTGCCTGGAGGAGAGGGGGCTTGGAGACCCAGTACTTC.

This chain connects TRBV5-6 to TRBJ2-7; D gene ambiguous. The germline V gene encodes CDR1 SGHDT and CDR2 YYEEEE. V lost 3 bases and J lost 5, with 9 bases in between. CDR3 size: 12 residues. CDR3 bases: TGTGCCAGCAGCTCCCTGGCCAACGAGCAGTACTTC. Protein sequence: CASSSLANEQYF. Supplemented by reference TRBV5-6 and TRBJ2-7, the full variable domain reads DAGVTQSPTHLIKTRGQQVTLRCSPKSGHDTVSWYQQALGQGPQFIFQYYEEEERQRGNFPDRFSGHQFPNYSSELNVNALLLGDSALYLCASSSLANEQYFGPGTRLTVT.

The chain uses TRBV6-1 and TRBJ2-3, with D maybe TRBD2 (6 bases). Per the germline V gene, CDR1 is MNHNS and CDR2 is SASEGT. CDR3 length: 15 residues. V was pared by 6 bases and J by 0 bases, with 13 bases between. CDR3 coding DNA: TGTGCCAGCAGACCATTAGCGGCTAGCACAGATACGCAGTATTTT. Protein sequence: CASRPLAASTDTQYF.

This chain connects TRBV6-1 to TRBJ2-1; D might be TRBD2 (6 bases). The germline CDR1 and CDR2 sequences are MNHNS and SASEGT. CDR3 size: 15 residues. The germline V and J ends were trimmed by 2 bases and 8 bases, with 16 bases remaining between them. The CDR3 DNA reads TGTGCCAGCAGTGAACGGGAATTTGGAGGGGATGAGCAGTTCTTC. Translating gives CASSEREFGGDEQFF.

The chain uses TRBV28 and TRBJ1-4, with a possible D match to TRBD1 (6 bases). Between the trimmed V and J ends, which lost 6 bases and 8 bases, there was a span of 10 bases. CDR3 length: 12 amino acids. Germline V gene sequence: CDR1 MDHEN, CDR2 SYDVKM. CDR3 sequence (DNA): TGTGCCAGCAGACAAAGGGGGGAAAAACTGTTTTTT. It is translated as CASRQRGEKLFF. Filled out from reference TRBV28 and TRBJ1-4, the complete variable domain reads DVKVTQSSRYLVKRTGEKVFLECVQDMDHENMFWYRQDPGLGLRLIYFSYDVKMKEKGDIPEGYSVSREKKERFSLILESASTNQTSMYLCASRQRGEKLFFGSGTQLSVL.

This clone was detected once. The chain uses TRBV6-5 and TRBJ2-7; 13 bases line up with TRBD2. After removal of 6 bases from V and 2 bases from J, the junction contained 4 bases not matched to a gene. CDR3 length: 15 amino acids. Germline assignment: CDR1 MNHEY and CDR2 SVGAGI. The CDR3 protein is CASSAGLAGAYEQYF. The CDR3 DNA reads TGTGCCAGCAGCGCTGGACTAGCGGGGGCCTACGAGCAGTACTTC.

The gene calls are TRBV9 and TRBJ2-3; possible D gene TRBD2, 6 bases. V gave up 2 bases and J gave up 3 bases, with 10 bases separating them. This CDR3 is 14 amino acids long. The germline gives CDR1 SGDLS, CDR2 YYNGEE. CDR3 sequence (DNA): TGTGCCAGCAGCGTCCTAGGAGGGACAGATACGCAGTATTTT. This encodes CASSVLGGTDTQYF.

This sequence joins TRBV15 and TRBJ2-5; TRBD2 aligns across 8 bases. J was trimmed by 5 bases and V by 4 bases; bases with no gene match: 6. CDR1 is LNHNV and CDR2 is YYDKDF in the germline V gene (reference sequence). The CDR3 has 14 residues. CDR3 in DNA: TGTGCCACCAGCACAATCTCGGGGGGGGAGACCCAGTACTTC. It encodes CATSTISGGETQYF.

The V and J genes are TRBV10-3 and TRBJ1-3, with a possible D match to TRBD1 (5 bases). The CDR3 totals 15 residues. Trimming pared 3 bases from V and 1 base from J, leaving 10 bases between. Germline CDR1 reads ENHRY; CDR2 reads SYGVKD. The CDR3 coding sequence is TGTGCCATCAGTGATACACAGGCGTCTGGAAACACCATATATTTT. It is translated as CAISDTQASGNTIYF.

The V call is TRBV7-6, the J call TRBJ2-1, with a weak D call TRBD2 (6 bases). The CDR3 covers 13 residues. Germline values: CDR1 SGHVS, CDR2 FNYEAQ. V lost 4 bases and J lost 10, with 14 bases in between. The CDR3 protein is CASSYAGPSEQFF. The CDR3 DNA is TGTGCCAGCAGCTACGCGGGGCCTTCCGAGCAGTTCTTC.

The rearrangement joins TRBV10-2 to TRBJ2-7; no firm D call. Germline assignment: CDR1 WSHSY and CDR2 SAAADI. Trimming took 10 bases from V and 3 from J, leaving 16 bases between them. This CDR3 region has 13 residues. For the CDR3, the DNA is TGCGCCACCTCGGTCGGCCTAGACTACGAGCAGTACTTC. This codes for CATSVGLDYEQYF.

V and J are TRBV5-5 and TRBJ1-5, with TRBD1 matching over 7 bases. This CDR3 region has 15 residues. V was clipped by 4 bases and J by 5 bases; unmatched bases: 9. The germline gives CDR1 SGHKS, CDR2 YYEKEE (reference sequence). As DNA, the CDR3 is TGTGCCAGCAGCCCGGGCCAAGGGGGCTATCAGCCCCAGCATTTT. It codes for CASSPGQGGYQPQHF.

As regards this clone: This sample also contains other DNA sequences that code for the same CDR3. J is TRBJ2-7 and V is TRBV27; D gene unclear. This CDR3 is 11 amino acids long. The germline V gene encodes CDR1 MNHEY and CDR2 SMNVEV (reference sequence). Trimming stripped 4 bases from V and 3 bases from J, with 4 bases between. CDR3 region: CASSSYYEQYF. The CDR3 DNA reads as TGTGCCAGCAGTTCGTACTACGAGCAGTACTTC.

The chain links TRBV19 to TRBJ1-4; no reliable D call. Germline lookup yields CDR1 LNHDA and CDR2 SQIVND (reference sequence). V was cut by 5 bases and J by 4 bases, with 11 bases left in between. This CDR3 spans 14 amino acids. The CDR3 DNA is TGTGCCAGTAGTCCCAGTGGAGATAATGAAAAACTGTTTTTT. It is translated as CASSPSGDNEKLFF.

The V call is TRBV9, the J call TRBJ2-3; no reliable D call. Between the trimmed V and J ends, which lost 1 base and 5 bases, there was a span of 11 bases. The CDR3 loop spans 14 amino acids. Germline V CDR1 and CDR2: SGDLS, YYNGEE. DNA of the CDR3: TGTGCCAGCAGCGTATCTAGTTGGGTAGATACGCAGTATTTT. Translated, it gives CASSVSSWVDTQYF.

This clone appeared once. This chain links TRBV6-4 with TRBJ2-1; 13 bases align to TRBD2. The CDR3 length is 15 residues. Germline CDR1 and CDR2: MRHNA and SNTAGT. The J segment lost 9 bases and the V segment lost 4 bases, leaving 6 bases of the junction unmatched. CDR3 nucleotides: TGTGCCAGCAGTGTAGGGACTAGCGGGACACGTGAGCAGTTCTTC. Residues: CASSVGTSGTREQFF.

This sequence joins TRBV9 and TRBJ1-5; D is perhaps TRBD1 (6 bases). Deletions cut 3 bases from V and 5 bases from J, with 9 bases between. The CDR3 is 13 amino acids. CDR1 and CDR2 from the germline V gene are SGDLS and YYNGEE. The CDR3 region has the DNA TGTGCCAGCAGCGAAGGGGGTGATCAGCCCCAGCATTTT. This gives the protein CASSEGGDQPQHF.

CDR3 sequence reads: CASSTATGSLHSPLHF. The CDR3 DNA reads TGTGCCAGCAGTACCGCCACAGGGTCCTTACATTCACCCCTCCACTTT. V gene TRBV28 combines with J gene TRBJ1-6; D perhaps matches TRBD1 (6 bases). This CDR3 is 16 amino acids long. Per the germline V gene, CDR1 is MDHEN and CDR2 is SYDVKM. The V gene lost 5 bases and the J gene lost 8 bases, with 19 bases spanning the gap.

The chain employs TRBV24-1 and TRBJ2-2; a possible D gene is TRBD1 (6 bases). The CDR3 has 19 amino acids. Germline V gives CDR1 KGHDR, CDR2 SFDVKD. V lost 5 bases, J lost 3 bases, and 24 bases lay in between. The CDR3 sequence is CATSADGTKTGYYTGELFF. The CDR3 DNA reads TGTGCCACCAGTGCGGACGGCACTAAGACAGGCTATTACACCGGGGAGCTGTTTTTT.

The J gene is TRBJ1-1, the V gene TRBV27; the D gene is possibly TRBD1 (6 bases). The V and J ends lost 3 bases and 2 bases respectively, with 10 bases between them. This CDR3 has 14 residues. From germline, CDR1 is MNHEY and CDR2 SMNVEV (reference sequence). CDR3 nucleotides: TGTGCCAGCAGTTTGGGGGCAGCAAACACTGAAGCTTTCTTT. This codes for CASSLGAANTEAFF.

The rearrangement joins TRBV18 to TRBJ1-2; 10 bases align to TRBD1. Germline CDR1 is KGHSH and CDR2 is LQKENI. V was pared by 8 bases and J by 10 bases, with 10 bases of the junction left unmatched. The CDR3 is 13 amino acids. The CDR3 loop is CASRFGTGEDYTF. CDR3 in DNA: TGTGCCAGCCGTTTTGGGACAGGGGAGGACTACACCTTC.

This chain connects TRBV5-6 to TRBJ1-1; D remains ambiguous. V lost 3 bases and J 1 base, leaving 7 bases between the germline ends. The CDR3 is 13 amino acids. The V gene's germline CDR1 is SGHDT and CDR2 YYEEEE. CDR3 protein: CASSSDWNTEAFF. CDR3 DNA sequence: TGTGCCAGCAGCTCTGACTGGAACACTGAAGCTTTCTTT.

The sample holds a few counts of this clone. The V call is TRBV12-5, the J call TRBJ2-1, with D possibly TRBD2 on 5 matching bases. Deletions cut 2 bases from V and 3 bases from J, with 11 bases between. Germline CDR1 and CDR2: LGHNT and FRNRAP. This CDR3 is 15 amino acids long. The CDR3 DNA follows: TGTGCTAGTGGTTTGACGGGGTATGGCTACAATGAGCAGTTCTTC. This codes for CASGLTGYGYNEQFF.